Below are 14 T cell receptor beta chains sequenced from a single sample in a study of T cell repertoires in cytomegalovirus infection. From the reads, TCRdb called clonotypes with MiXCR, one entry per CDR3 protein. The sample consists of around 300,000 distinct CDR3 sequences, 8% to 9.5% of them appearing once. Sequences were obtained from PBMCs. All receptors come from a human donor in good health (CMV status not recorded). Some clones in this sample may be carry-over from other donors' samples.

This clonotype was counted a few times. This chain links TRBV20-1 with TRBJ2-5; 13 bases map to TRBD2. Trimming took 3 bases from V and 4 from J; bases not matched to a gene: 14. Germline loops: CDR1 DFQATT, CDR2 SNEGSKA (reference sequence). The CDR3 is 18 amino acids. This CDR3 is CSASLPGLAGWVVETQYF. CDR3 DNA: TGCAGTGCTAGCCTACCGGGACTAGCGGGGTGGGTGGTAGAGACCCAGTACTTC.

This clonotype was seen more than once but under ten times. The rearrangement joins TRBV3-1 to TRBJ1-2; 7 bases are a match to TRBD1. The CDR3 totals 16 residues. V lost 4 bases to trimming and J lost 4 bases; unmatched junction nucleotides: 12. Germline values: CDR1 LGHDT, CDR2 YNNKEL (reference sequence). The chain's CDR3 is CASSRSTGSWGYGYTF. CDR3 nucleotide sequence: TGTGCCAGCAGCCGCTCGACAGGGTCTTGGGGCTATGGCTACACCTTC.

This chain joins TRBV6-5 and TRBJ2-2, with 9 bases lining up with TRBD1. Trimming at V came to 6 bases and at J to 4 bases, leaving 12 bases not matched to a gene. The CDR3 extends over 17 amino acids. Germline CDR1 and CDR2: MNHEY and SVGAGI. The CDR3 sequence is CASRTPGQGVGTGELFF. CDR3 sequence (DNA): TGTGCCAGCAGAACCCCGGGACAGGGAGTAGGCACCGGGGAGCTGTTTTTT.

The V call is TRBV12-3 or TRBV12-4, the J call TRBJ2-1; 9 nucleotides match TRBD2. The CDR3 is made up of 14 amino acids. The trim removed 7 bases at V and 6 bases at J, leaving 7 bases unmatched. The CDR3 sequence is CASTLAGVTNEQFF. CDR3 nucleotide sequence: TGTGCCAGCACCTTAGCGGGAGTCACCAATGAGCAGTTCTTC.

DNA for the CDR3: TGTGCCAGCAGCCGAGAACAGGGACGGGCTGAAAAACTGTTTTTT. Residues: CASSREQGRAEKLFF. The chain recombines TRBV14 with TRBJ1-4; the D gene is possibly TRBD1 (6 bases). Per germline, CDR1 SGHDN and CDR2 FVKESK. Trimming removed 4 bases from V and 7 bases from J, with 16 bases in between. The CDR3 runs 15 residues.

This clonotype was detected ten times or more. The CDR3 here is CASTRFPGLAGSDTQYF. The DNA of the CDR3 is TGTGCCAGTACCAGATTCCCGGGACTAGCGGGATCAGATACGCAGTATTTT. This chain uses TRBV2 with TRBJ2-3, with 13 nucleotides matching TRBD2. CDR3 length equals 17 residues. V gave up 9 bases and J gave up 4 bases; unmatched junction bases: 13. The V gene's germline CDR1 is SNHLY and CDR2 FYNNEI.

V gene TRBV14 combines with J gene TRBJ1-2, with D uncertain. Between the trimmed V and J ends, which lost 1 base and 6 bases, there was a span of 9 bases. The CDR3 consists of 13 residues. CDR1 SGHDN and CDR2 FVKESK come from the germline V gene. CDR3 loop: CASSQVWENGYTF. CDR3 sequence (DNA): TGTGCCAGCAGCCAAGTCTGGGAGAATGGCTACACCTTC.

At least ten counts were recorded for this clonotype. The V gene is TRBV11-2, the J gene TRBJ1-5, with TRBD1 identical over 7 bases. V lost 5 bases and J lost 3; bases outside the gene matches: 7. The length of the CDR3 is 15 residues. Germline assignment: CDR1 SGHAT and CDR2 FQNNGV. CDR3 coding DNA: TGTGCCAGCAGCCCGGACAGGTTAGACAATCAGCCCCAGCATTTT. Protein product: CASSPDRLDNQPQHF.

This clonotype was counted many times. The rearrangement joins TRBV7-9 to TRBJ2-5, with 7 bases identical to TRBD2. J was trimmed by 5 bases and V by 5 bases; bases with no gene match: 8. The length of the CDR3 is 14 residues. CDR1 is SEHNR, CDR2 FQNEAQ, per germline (reference sequence). The DNA for the CDR3 is TGTGCCAGCAGCACCCGAGCGGGGCTCGAGACCCAGTACTTC. Translation: CASSTRAGLETQYF. The full variable domain, completed using reference TRBV7-9 and TRBJ2-5, is DTGVSQNPRHKITKRGQNVTFRCDPISEHNRLYWYRQTLGQGPEFLTYFQNEAQLEKSRLLSDRFSAERPKGSFSTLEIQRTEQGDSAMYLCASSTRAGLETQYFGPGTRLLVL.

The gene calls are TRBV28 and TRBJ2-1; D remains unclear. Germline V CDR1 and CDR2: MDHEN, SYDVKM. With 4 bases removed from V and 7 bases from J, the gap between germline ends came to 17 bases. This CDR3 is built from 15 residues. The CDR3: CASSSRIGPRNEQFF. CDR3 bases: TGTGCCAGCAGTTCGCGGATCGGGCCCCGGAATGAGCAGTTCTTC.

This clonotype was counted ten times or more. The chain is built from TRBV20-1 and TRBJ2-5, with 11 bases that match TRBD2. J was trimmed by 4 bases and V by 5 bases; bases with no gene match: 12. The CDR3 spans 16 residues. Looked up from germline, CDR1 is DFQATT and CDR2 is SNEGSKA (reference sequence). The CDR3 sequence: CSASPRTSGRLETQYF. The CDR3 coding sequence is TGCAGTGCTTCACCTAGGACTAGCGGGCGCTTAGAGACCCAGTACTTC.

The table lists this clonotype with many counts. This sequence joins TRBV7-9 and TRBJ2-2; D gene unclear. The CDR3 is 17 residues long. The V gene's germline CDR1 is SEHNR and CDR2 FQNEAQ (reference sequence). Trimming removed 2 bases from V and 3 bases from J, with 16 bases in between. CDR3 DNA sequence: TGTGCCAGCAGCTTAAAGGGCCTGGCATATGACACCGGGGAGCTGTTTTTT. Translated, it gives CASSLKGLAYDTGELFF.

This clonotype was detected only a few times. The chain combines TRBV7-9 with TRBJ2-2; no clear D. Germline V gives CDR1 SEHNR, CDR2 FQNEAQ (reference sequence). V shed 4 bases and J shed 7 bases, with 16 bases lying between them. There are 15 residues in the CDR3. The CDR3: CASSWLGPWDGELFF. The CDR3 DNA reads TGTGCCAGCAGCTGGCTGGGTCCATGGGACGGGGAGCTGTTTTTT. The full variable domain, with the rest looked up from reference TRBV7-9 and TRBJ2-2, is DTGVSQNPRHKITKRGQNVTFRCDPISEHNRLYWYRQTLGQGPEFLTYFQNEAQLEKSRLLSDRFSAERPKGSFSTLEIQRTEQGDSAMYLCASSWLGPWDGELFFGEGSRLTVL.

At least ten counts were recorded for this clonotype. The CDR3 DNA reads TGTGCCAGCAGTTTCAACAGGGGACCTAATCAGCCCCAGCATTTT. The encoded protein is CASSFNRGPNQPQHF. This chain joins TRBV7-2 and TRBJ1-5; 7 bases agree with TRBD1. After removal of 6 bases from V and 4 bases from J, the junction contained 9 bases not matched to a gene. The CDR3 contains 15 residues. Germline CDR1 SGHTA, CDR2 FQGNSA.